Presented here are 21 T cell receptor beta chains from one specimen sequenced in a study of OX40 agonist ivuxolimab in advanced cancers. TCRdb keeps only in-frame clones here, not all; method: immunoSEQ multiplex PCR. The table has 35,000 to 40,000 clones, more than 75% seen once. Source: CD4+ or CD8+ T cells sorted from blood, taken in a trial of the OX40 agonist ivuxolimab. The receptors derive from an adult with an advanced solid tumor such as melanoma, head and neck, liver or kidney cancer.

The chain couples TRBV29-1 to TRBJ2-3; 10 bases align to TRBD2. Germline V CDR1 and CDR2: SQVTM, ANQGSEA. The trim removed 5 bases at V and 9 bases at J, leaving 11 bases unmatched. This CDR3 is built from 14 residues. Here the CDR3 DNA reads TGCAGCGTTCCCCTAGCGGGGGCCGGGACCACGCAGTATTTT. Translating it yields CSVPLAGAGTTQYF.

V and J are TRBV11-1 and TRBJ1-4; D not resolved. The V end was cut by 0 bases, the J end by 2 bases, with 4 bases between. This CDR3 has 14 residues. The germline CDR1 and CDR2 sequences are SGHAT and FQDESV (reference sequence). The CDR3 nucleotides read TGTGCCAGCAGCTTAGCTCCCACTAATGAAAAACTGTTTTTT. Its translation is CASSLAPTNEKLFF.

This sequence joins TRBV7-6 and TRBJ2-5; perhaps TRBD1 as D (5 bases). The CDR3 has 13 residues. The germline V and J ends were trimmed by 6 bases and 1 base, with 9 bases remaining between them. Germline V gives CDR1 SGHVS, CDR2 FNYEAQ. CDR3 nucleotide sequence: TGTGCCAGCAGACCCGACAGCCAAGAGACCCAGTACTTC. Its protein product is CASRPDSQETQYF.

The rearrangement uses TRBV5-1 and TRBJ1-1, with D uncertain. This CDR3 is 16 amino acids long. V shed 0 bases and J shed 1 base, with 13 bases lying between them. The germline CDR1 and CDR2 sequences are SGHRS and YFSETQ. CDR3 loop: CASSLDIKGKNTEAFF. The CDR3 DNA sequence: TGCGCCAGCAGCTTGGATATTAAGGGAAAGAACACTGAAGCTTTCTTT.

V usage is TRBV28 and J usage is TRBJ1-4; maybe TRBD1 (5 bases). The germline V and J ends were trimmed by 4 bases and 14 bases, with 17 bases remaining between them. This CDR3 has 13 residues. The germline CDR1 and CDR2 sequences are MDHEN and SYDVKM. CDR3 residues: CASSSPGLQFLFF. The CDR3 DNA follows: TGTGCCAGCAGTTCTCCGGGACTGCAATTCCTGTTTTTT.

The genes are TRBV6-6 and TRBJ2-5; D is unresolved. This CDR3 region has 14 residues. Between the trimmed V and J ends, which lost 0 bases and 5 bases, there was a span of 10 bases. Germline CDR1 MNHNY, CDR2 SVGAGI (reference sequence). CDR3 residues: CASSYSLGSETQYF. Written as DNA, the CDR3 is TGTGCCAGCAGTTACTCCCTGGGGTCGGAGACCCAGTACTTC.

This clone was detected once. V gene TRBV9 combines with J gene TRBJ1-1; D is possibly TRBD1 (5 bases). Germline values: CDR1 SGDLS, CDR2 YYNGEE. Trimming removed 4 bases at V and 2 bases at J, with 15 bases between. CDR3 length: 15 residues. The CDR3 coding sequence is TGTGCCAGCAGCAAAAGGGGTGGGGTAAACACTGAAGCTTTCTTT. Translation: CASSKRGGVNTEAFF.

This clone was recorded only once. The J gene is TRBJ1-6, the V gene TRBV2, with D possibly being TRBD1 (6 bases). This CDR3 has 13 amino acids. Germline V gene sequence: CDR1 SNHLY, CDR2 FYNNEI. V gave up 10 bases and J gave up 6 bases, with 13 bases separating them. This chain's CDR3 is CATTGIPNSPLHF. The CDR3 coding sequence is TGTGCCACCACAGGGATCCCTAATTCACCCCTCCACTTT. The full variable domain, completed using reference TRBV2 and TRBJ1-6, is EPEVTQTPSHQVTQMGQEVILRCVPISNHLYFYWYRQILGQKVEFLVSFYNNEISEKSEIFDDQFSVERPDGSNFTLKIRSTKLEDSAMYFCATTGIPNSPLHFGNGTRLTVT.

The V gene is TRBV5-1, the J gene TRBJ2-2, with 9 bases fitting TRBD2. The CDR3 loop spans 16 amino acids. Germline CDR1 SGHRS, CDR2 YFSETQ. J lost 11 bases, V lost 0 bases, and 11 bases had no gene match. CDR3 bases: TGCGCCAGCAGCTTGGCAGGCGCGGGGGGGCCGGGAGAGCTGTTTTTT. Encoded protein: CASSLAGAGGPGELFF.

Details on this clone: An end of the junction does not agree with germline; a read error may underlie this. V usage is TRBV7-7 and J usage is TRBJ2-3; D possibly corresponds to TRBD2 (6 bases). Per the germline V gene, CDR1 is SSHAT and CDR2 is FNYEAQ (reference sequence). The CDR3 consists of 15 residues. The CDR3 DNA is TGTGCTAGCAGCTTTAGCGGACAAGGCACAGATACGCAGTATTTT. Translation: CASSFSGQGTDTQYF. The variable domain in full, completed from reference TRBV7-7 and TRBJ2-3, reads GAGVSQSPRYKVTKRGQDVTLRCDPISSHATLYWYQQALGQGPEFLTYFNYEAQPDKSGLPSDRFSAERPEGSISTLTIQRTEQRDSAMYRCASSFSGQGTDTQYFGPGTRLTVL.

V gene TRBV7-2 combines with J gene TRBJ1-6; no clear D. Germline V gene data show CDR1 as SGHTA and CDR2 as FQGNSA. The CDR3 has 14 residues. The V gene lost 2 bases and the J gene lost 7 bases, with 9 bases spanning the gap. CDR3: CASSLIRGNSPLHF. CDR3 in DNA: TGTGCCAGCAGCTTAATCCGAGGAAATTCACCCCTCCACTTT.

The chain employs TRBV10-3 and TRBJ1-4; D is ambiguous. In germline, CDR1 is ENHRY, CDR2 SYGVKD. The V and J ends lost 3 bases and 6 bases respectively, with 8 bases between them. The CDR3 is made up of 13 amino acids. The CDR3 nucleotides read TGTGCCATCAGTGAACAGATGGATGAAAAACTGTTTTTT. Amino acids: CAISEQMDEKLFF.

By proportion, this clone is medium-sized. The chain links TRBV15 to TRBJ1-5, with a weak D call TRBD1 (5 bases). The CDR3 consists of 14 residues. The V end was cut by 1 base, the J end by 4 bases, with 8 bases between. Per germline, CDR1 LNHNV and CDR2 YYDKDF (reference sequence). CDR3 in amino acids: CATSRGGSNQPQHF. The DNA of the CDR3 is TGTGCCACCAGCAGAGGGGGGAGTAATCAGCCCCAGCATTTT.

The CDR3 reads CASTRAGSMNTEAFF. In DNA, the CDR3 is TGCGCCAGCACCCGGGCAGGGTCCATGAACACTGAAGCTTTCTTT. This sequence joins TRBV10-2 and TRBJ1-1; TRBD1 is a possible D gene (5 bases). Germline lookup yields CDR1 WSHSY and CDR2 SAAADI. V dropped 7 bases and J dropped 0 bases, with 15 bases sitting between them. This CDR3 region has 15 residues.

V and J are TRBV20-1 and TRBJ2-5; no definite D call. Germline CDR1 and CDR2: DFQATT and SNEGSKA (reference sequence). The germline V and J ends were trimmed by 3 bases and 5 bases, with 4 bases remaining between them. This CDR3 region has 10 residues. The CDR3 here is CSASDETQYF. CDR3 coding DNA: TGCAGTGCTAGCGATGAGACCCAGTACTTC.

J is TRBJ2-7 and V is TRBV7-2, with D tentatively TRBD2 (5 bases). Per germline, CDR1 SGHTA and CDR2 FQGNSA. Trimming took off 8 bases at V and 4 bases at J, with 12 bases between the two ends. The CDR3 extends over 12 amino acids. The CDR3 sequence: CASRGSYYEQYF. The CDR3 nucleotides read TGTGCCAGCCGGGGATCCTATTACGAGCAGTACTTC.

This chain uses TRBV7-9 with TRBJ2-7; D possibly corresponds to TRBD2 (6 bases). Per the germline V gene, CDR1 is SEHNR and CDR2 is FQNEAQ (reference sequence). The CDR3 covers 14 residues. V lost 1 base to trimming and J lost 7 bases, with 14 bases between them. CDR3 sequence (DNA): TGTGCCAGCAGCTTAGAGCCAGCGGGCCGGGAGCAGTACTTC. It is translated as CASSLEPAGREQYF.

The chain combines TRBV5-5 with TRBJ2-7; D call uncertain. This CDR3 spans 14 amino acids. CDR1 is SGHKS, CDR2 YYEKEE, per germline (reference sequence). Trimming left V 0 bases short and J 0 bases short, with 7 bases between. Here the CDR3 DNA reads TGTGCCAGCAGCTTGGGTGCCCTCTCCTACGAGCAGTACTTC. It is translated as CASSLGALSYEQYF.

This chain links TRBV14 with TRBJ2-2, with D unresolved. Trimming pared 4 bases from V and 8 bases from J, leaving 11 bases between. From germline, CDR1 is SGHDN and CDR2 FVKESK. The CDR3 is 13 amino acids. The CDR3 nucleotides read TGTGCCAGCAGCCGGGTTGCCGTAGGGGAGCTGTTTTTT. Protein sequence: CASSRVAVGELFF. Complete variable domain (other parts from reference TRBV14 and TRBJ2-2): EAGVTQFPSHSVIEKGQTVTLRCDPISGHDNLYWYRRVMGKEIKFLLHFVKESKQDESGMPNNRFLAERTGGTYSTLKVQPAELEDSGVYFCASSRVAVGELFFGEGSRLTVL.

This chain uses TRBV2 with TRBJ2-7; D is unresolved. Germline CDR1 is SNHLY and CDR2 is FYNNEI. V dropped 4 bases and J dropped 5 bases, with 6 bases sitting between them. The CDR3 has 11 amino acids. The CDR3 loop reads CASSGRNEQYF. The CDR3 bases are TGTGCCAGCAGTGGACGGAACGAGCAGTACTTC.

The V call is TRBV5-1, the J call TRBJ2-2, with D unclear. Trimming took 0 bases from V and 6 from J, leaving 3 bases between them. The CDR3 runs 12 residues. Per germline, CDR1 SGHRS and CDR2 YFSETQ. CDR3 coding DNA: TGCGCCAGCAGCTTGGATCCCGGGGAGCTGTTTTTT. This gives the protein CASSLDPGELFF.